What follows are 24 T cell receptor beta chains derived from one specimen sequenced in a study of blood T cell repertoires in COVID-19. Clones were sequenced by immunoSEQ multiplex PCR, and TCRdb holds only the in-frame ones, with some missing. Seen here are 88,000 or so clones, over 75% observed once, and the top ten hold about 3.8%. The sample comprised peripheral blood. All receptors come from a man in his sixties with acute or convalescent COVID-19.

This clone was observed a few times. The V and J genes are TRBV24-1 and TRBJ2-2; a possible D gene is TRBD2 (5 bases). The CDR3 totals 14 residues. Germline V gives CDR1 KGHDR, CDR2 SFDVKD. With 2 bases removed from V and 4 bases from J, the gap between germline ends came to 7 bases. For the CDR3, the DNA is TGTGCCACCAGTGATTGGAGCGGCACCGGGGAGCTGTTTTTT. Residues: CATSDWSGTGELFF.

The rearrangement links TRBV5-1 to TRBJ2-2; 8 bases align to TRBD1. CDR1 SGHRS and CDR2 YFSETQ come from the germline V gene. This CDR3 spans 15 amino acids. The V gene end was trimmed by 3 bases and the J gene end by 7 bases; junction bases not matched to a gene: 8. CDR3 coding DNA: TGCGCCAGCAGCTCACGGACAGGGAGAGACGGGGAGCTGTTTTTT. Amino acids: CASSSRTGRDGELFF.

The CDR3 coding sequence is TGTGCCAGCAGCTCCACCCCAGGGTCCTCCTATAATTCACCCCTCCACTTT. Encoded protein: CASSSTPGSSYNSPLHF. The chain carries TRBV5-5 and TRBJ1-6, with D perhaps matching TRBD1 (5 bases). The CDR3 is made up of 17 amino acids. V was clipped by 3 bases and J by 0 bases, with 13 bases between them. Per germline, CDR1 SGHKS and CDR2 YYEKEE (reference sequence).

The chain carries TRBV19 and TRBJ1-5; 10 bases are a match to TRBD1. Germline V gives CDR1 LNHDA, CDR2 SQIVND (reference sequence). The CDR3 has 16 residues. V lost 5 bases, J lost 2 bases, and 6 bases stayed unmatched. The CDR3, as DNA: TGTGCCAGTAGTGTGGACAGGGGGAAAGGCAATCAGCCCCAGCATTTT. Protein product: CASSVDRGKGNQPQHF.

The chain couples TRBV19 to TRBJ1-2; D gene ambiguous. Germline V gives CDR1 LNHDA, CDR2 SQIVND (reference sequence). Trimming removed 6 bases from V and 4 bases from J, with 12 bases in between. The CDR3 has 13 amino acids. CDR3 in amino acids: CASRDFLSYGYTF. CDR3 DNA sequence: TGTGCCAGTAGGGACTTTTTAAGCTATGGCTACACCTTC.

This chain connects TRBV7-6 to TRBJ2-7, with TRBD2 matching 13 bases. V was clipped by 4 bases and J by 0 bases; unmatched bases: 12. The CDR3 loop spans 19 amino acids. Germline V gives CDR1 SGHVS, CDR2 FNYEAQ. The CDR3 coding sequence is TGTGCCAGCAGCTCGCCCGGGACTAGCGGGACCTCGTTCTCCTACGAGCAGTACTTC. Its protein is CASSSPGTSGTSFSYEQYF. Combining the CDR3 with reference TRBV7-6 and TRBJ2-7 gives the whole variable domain GAGVSQSPRYKVTKRGQDVALRCDPISGHVSLYWYRQALGQGPEFLTYFNYEAQQDKSGLPNDRFSAERPEGSISTLTIQRTEQRDSAMYRCASSSPGTSGTSFSYEQYFGPGTRLTVT.

In DNA form, the CDR3 reads TGCAGCGTTGAAGATAGGACTAGCGGGAGTCCCAATGAGCAGTTCTTC. Encoded protein: CSVEDRTSGSPNEQFF. J is TRBJ2-1 and V is TRBV29-1; 13 nucleotides match TRBD2. The length of the CDR3 is 16 residues. Germline values: CDR1 SQVTM, CDR2 ANQGSEA. V lost 0 bases, J lost 6 bases, and 5 bases stayed unmatched.

The CDR3 DNA follows: TGTGCCAGCTCACCACAAACATCAGGAACTGGGGCCAACGTCCTGACTTTC. It codes for CASSPQTSGTGANVLTF. The V call is TRBV18, the J call TRBJ2-6; no clear D. V lost 1 base to trimming and J lost 2 bases, with 12 bases between them. The V gene's germline CDR1 is KGHSH and CDR2 LQKENI. The CDR3 is 17 amino acids.

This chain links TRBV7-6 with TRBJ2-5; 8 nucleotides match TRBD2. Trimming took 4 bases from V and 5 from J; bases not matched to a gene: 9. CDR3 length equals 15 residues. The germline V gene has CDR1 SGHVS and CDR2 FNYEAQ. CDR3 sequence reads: CASSSYGGGLETQYF. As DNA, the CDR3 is TGTGCCAGCAGCTCCTACGGGGGGGGGTTGGAGACCCAGTACTTC.

The CDR3 region has the DNA TGTGCCACCGGAAGCGGGAGTGAGTACAATGAGCAGTTCTTC. Amino acid sequence: CATGSGSEYNEQFF. The rearrangement links TRBV24-1 to TRBJ2-1, with 8 bases matching TRBD2. Per germline, CDR1 KGHDR and CDR2 SFDVKD. J was trimmed by 4 bases and V by 9 bases; bases with no gene match: 7. The CDR3 has 14 residues.

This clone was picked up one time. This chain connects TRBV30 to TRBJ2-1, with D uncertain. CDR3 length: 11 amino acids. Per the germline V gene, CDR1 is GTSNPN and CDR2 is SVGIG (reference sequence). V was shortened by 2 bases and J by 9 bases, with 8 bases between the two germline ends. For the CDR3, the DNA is TGTGCCTGGAGTACAGCTGGTGAGCAGTTCTTC. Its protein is CAWSTAGEQFF.

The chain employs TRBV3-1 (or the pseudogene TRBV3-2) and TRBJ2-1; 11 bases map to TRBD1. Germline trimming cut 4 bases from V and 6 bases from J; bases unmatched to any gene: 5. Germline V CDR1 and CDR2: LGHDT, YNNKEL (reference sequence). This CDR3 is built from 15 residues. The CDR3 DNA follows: TGTGCCAGCAGCCGGGGGACAGGGGGGTTCAATGAGCAGTTCTTC. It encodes CASSRGTGGFNEQFF.

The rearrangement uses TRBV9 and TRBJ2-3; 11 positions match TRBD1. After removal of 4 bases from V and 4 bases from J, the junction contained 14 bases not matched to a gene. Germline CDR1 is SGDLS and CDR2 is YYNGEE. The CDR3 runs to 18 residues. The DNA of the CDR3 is TGTGCCAGCAGCTTAGCTCCTGGACAGGGGGCTTTAGCAGATACGCAGTATTTT. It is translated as CASSLAPGQGALADTQYF.

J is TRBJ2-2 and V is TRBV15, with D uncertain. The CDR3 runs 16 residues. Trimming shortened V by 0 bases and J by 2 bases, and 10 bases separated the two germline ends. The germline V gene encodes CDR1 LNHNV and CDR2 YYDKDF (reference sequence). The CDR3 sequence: CATSRDVAVNTGELFF. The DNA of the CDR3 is TGTGCCACCAGCAGAGATGTCGCAGTAAACACCGGGGAGCTGTTTTTT. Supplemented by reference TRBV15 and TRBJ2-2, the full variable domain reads DAMVIQNPRYQVTQFGKPVTLSCSQTLNHNVMYWYQQKSSQAPKLLFHYYDKDFNNEADTPDNFQSRRPNTSFCFLDIRSPGLGDTAMYLCATSRDVAVNTGELFFGEGSRLTVL.

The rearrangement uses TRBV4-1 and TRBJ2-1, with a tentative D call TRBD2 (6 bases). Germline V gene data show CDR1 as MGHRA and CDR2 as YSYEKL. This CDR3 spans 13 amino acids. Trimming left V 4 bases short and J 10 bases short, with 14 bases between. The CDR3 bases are TGCGCCAGCAGCCCCCGGAGGGTGGAGGAGCAGTTCTTC. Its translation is CASSPRRVEEQFF.

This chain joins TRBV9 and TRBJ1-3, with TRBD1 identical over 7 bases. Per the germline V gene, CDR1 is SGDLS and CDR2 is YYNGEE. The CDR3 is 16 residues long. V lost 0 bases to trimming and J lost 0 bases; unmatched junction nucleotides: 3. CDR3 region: CASSVGAGGSGNTIYF. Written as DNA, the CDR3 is TGTGCCAGCAGCGTAGGGGCAGGGGGCTCTGGAAACACCATATATTTT.

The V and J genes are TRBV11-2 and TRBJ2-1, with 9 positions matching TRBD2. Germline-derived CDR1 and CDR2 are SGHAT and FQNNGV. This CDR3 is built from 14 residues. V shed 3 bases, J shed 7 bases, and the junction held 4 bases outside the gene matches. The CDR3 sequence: CASSLSGRQNEQFF. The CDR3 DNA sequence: TGTGCCAGCAGCTTGAGCGGGAGGCAGAATGAGCAGTTCTTC.

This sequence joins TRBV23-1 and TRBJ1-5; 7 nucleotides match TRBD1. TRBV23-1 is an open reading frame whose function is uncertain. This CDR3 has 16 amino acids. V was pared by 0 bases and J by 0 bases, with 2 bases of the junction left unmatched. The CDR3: CASSQSDRDSNQPQHF. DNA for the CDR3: TGCGCCAGCAGTCAATCCGACAGGGATAGCAATCAGCCCCAGCATTTT.

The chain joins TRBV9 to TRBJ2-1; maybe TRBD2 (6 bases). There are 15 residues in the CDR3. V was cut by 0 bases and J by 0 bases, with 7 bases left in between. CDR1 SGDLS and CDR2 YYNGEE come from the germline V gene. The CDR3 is CASSVDGGSYNEQFF. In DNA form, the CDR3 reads TGTGCCAGCAGCGTAGACGGGGGCTCCTACAATGAGCAGTTCTTC.

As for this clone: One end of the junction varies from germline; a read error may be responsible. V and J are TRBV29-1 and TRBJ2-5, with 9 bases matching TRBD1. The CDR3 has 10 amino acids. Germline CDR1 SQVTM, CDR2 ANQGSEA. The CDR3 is CSVGTGVIDF. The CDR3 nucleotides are TGCAGCGTTGGGACAGGGGTTATAGACTTC.

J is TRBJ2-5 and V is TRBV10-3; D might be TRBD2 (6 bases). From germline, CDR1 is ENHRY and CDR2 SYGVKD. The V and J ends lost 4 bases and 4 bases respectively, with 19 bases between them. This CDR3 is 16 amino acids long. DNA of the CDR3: TGTGCCATCAGTGTCTTAGGACCGGTGGGGGGAGAGACCCAGTACTTC. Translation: CAISVLGPVGGETQYF.

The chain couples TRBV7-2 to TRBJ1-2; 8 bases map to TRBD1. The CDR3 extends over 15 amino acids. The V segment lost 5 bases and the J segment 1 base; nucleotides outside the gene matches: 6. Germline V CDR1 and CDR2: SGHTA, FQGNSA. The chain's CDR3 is CASSPYRGVNYGYTF. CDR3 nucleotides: TGTGCCAGCAGCCCCTACAGGGGGGTTAACTATGGCTACACCTTC.

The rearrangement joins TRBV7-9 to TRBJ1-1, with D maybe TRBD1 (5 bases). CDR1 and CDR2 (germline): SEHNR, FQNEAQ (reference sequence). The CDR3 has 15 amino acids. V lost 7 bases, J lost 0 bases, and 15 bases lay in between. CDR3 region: CASTLRQSLNTEAFF. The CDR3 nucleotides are TGTGCCAGCACCCTACGACAGAGCCTGAACACTGAAGCTTTCTTT.

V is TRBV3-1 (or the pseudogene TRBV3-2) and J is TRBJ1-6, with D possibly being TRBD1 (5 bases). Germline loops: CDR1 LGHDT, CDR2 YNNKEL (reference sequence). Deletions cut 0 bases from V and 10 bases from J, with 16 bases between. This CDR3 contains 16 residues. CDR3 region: CASSQDSSGDGSPLHF. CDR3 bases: TGTGCCAGCAGCCAAGATTCGTCGGGGGATGGGTCACCCCTCCACTTT.